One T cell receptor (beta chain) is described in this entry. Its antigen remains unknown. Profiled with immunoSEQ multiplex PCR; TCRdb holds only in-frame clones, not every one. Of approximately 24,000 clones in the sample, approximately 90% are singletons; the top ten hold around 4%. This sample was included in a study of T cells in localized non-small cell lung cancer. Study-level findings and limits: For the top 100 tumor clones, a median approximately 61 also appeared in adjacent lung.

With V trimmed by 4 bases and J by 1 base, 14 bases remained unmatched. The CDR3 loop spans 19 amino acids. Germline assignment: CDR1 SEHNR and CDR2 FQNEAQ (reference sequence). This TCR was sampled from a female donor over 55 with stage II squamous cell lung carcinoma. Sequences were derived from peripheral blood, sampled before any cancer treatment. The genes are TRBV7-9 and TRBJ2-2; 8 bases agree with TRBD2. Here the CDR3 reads CASSSLLSGTRGNTGELFF. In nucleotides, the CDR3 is TGTGCCAGCAGCTCTCTTCTTAGCGGGACCCGCGGGAACACCGGGGAGCTGTTTTTT.